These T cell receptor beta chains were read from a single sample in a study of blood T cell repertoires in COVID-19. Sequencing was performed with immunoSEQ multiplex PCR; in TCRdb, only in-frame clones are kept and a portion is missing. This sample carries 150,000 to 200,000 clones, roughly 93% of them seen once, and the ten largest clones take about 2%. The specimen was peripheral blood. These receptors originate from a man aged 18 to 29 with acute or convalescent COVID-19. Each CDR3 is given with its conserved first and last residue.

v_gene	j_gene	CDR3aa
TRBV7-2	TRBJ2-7	CASSDLQGVTYEQYF
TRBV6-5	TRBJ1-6	CASRPQGWNNSPLHF
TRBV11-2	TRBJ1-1	CASSSDRNTEAFF
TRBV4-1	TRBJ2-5	CASSLESKGTGTQETQYF
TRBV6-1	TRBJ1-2	CASSDLYRPVHTF
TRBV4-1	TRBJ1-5	CASSQIFSNQPQHF
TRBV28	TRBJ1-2	CASSSGDREEDYGYTF
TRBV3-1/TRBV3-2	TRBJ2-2	CASSRGLAGTGELFF
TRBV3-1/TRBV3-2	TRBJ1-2	CASSQDTYGYTF
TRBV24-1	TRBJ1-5	CATSDLPLTDSNQPQHF
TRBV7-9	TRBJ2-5	CASSLRAGTQETQYF
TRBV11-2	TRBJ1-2	CASSPLGGAPNYGYTF
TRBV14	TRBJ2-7	CASSPRSGRGSYEQYF
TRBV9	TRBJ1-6	CASSGTGGADSPLHF
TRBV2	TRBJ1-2	CASEGVQGVLYGYTF
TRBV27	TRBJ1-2	CASSSPPGDGYTF
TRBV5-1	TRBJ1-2	CASSPQVSGTGVSGYTF